This T cell receptor beta chain comes out of a study of blood T cell repertoires in COVID-19 (dated by TCRdb to about 2020). For the wider study: Samples from collaborators originated in the United States, Italy and Spain and spanned both the acute and convalescent phases of COVID-19. The repertoires were released in a freely available public database intended as a resource for research on the immune response to SARS-CoV-2. Sample metadata almost always included a de-identified subject ID, COVID-19 status, age in years and sex. Where HLA class I and class II types were available, the types were taken from metadata supplied by the sample provider, not from assay-based typing. The prospective study material was composed of cDNA or gDNA derived from T cells, B-cell-depleted T cells, or PBMCs. Samples were obtained from the ongoing ImmuneRACE study (first 160 participants) and from some 1,200 subjects provided by 6 global collaborators. Subjects who had been exposed to COVID-19, were actively infected with it, or had recovered from it provided the deeply sampled blood TCRbeta repertoires that made up the dataset.

The immunoSEQ Assay, a bias-controlled multiplex PCR, was used to amplify TCRbeta CDR3 regions from genomic DNA. In the paper's pipeline: The number of nucleated cells in each sample was estimated by amplification of reference gene primers within the assay. Sequence reads were collapsed and filtered to measure the absolute abundance of every unique TCRbeta CDR3 rearrangement. For each sample, productive Simpson clonality was calculated by taking the square root of Simpson's diversity index across productive rearrangements. TCRdb obtained this table from immuneACCESS and retained in-frame rearrangements with V and J assigned. These tables miss some clones; where compared with another copy, unresolved V genes account for less than half of the shortfall, and the remainder is unexplained. V, J and clone size are those of that table, while D and trimming were read from the DNA. Within this sample are 250,000 or so clones, with 88% of them counted one time only. 2.5% to 3.5% of the sample is held by the ten biggest clonotypes.

A remark on this clone: The antigen this receptor binds is unknown. No much larger clone is present one base from it, and per-base qualities are unavailable.

Participants in the prospective study were aged about 18 to 95 years, lived in some 24 United States geographic areas, and enrolled through a virtual design. Cohort assignment in the prospective study relied on participant-reported clinical history from a screening survey and a study questionnaire. A participant counted as exposed if, within 2 weeks of entering the study, that participant had been in contact with someone who had a PCR-confirmed or clinician-diagnosed COVID-19 case. In the prospective study, whole blood, serum and a nasopharyngeal or oropharyngeal swab were collected from each participant by mobile phlebotomists. Participants in the prospective study had the option to provide additional blood draws and questionnaires over a roughly 2-month period. Before DNA extraction, blood samples from the prospective study were shipped at room temperature or frozen. Broader findings and caveats from the paper: The amount of clinical and demographic metadata varied by source and participant and was provided uncurated.

The sample taken for sequencing was PBMCs or T cells enriched from blood (not recorded which). The origin of this receptor is a woman in her 40s who had been exposed to COVID-19.

CDR3 loop: CASSTPVIAGYTQYF. Read as DNA, the sequence is TGTGCCAGCAGTACCCCCGTAATAGCGGGGTATACGCAGTATTTT. The receptor chain draws on TRBV28 and TRBJ2-3; 8 bases in between match TRBD2. Including cysteine and phenylalanine, the CDR3 has 15 amino acids. The DNA shown is the 45-base CDR3, in frame from base 1. V trim: 5 bases; J trim: 7 bases; unmatched bases: 11. Sequences MDHEN (CDR1) and SYDVKM (CDR2) are obtained from the germline V gene. Where the CDR3 stops, the reference TRBV28 and TRBJ2-3 genes take over; the full variable domain is DVKVTQSSRYLVKRTGEKVFLECVQDMDHENMFWYRQDPGLGLRLIYFSYDVKMKEKGDIPEGYSVSREKKERFSLILESASTNQTSMYLCASSTPVIAGYTQYFGPGTRLTVL.